The 15 T cell receptor beta chains below were found in one sample sequenced in a study of beta chain features in type 1 diabetes. The entirety of the isolated RNA underwent reverse transcription, so expressed TCRB transcripts were sequenced. The repertoire was sequenced with immunoSEQ multiplex PCR; TCRdb's copy has only in-frame clones and lacks some. This sample has approximately 330,000 clones; about 11% occur once, and the top ten carry 0.015% to 0.02%. Specimen: naive CD4+ T cells from blood. These receptors were taken from a woman in her thirties in good health.

This clone came up a few times. The rearrangement joins TRBV7-6 to TRBJ2-7, with TRBD1 matching over 8 bases. Germline V CDR1 and CDR2: SGHVS, FNYEAQ. After removal of 5 bases from V and 2 bases from J, the junction contained 8 bases not matched to a gene. There are 15 residues in the CDR3. The CDR3 here is CASSPYRDRPYEQYF. CDR3 nucleotide sequence: TGTGCCAGCAGCCCATACCGGGACAGGCCCTACGAGCAGTACTTC. Full variable domain (missing parts from reference TRBV7-6 and TRBJ2-7): GAGVSQSPRYKVTKRGQDVALRCDPISGHVSLYWYRQALGQGPEFLTYFNYEAQQDKSGLPNDRFSAERPEGSISTLTIQRTEQRDSAMYRCASSPYRDRPYEQYFGPGTRLTVT.

This sequence joins TRBV7-3 and TRBJ2-1; 10 bases fit TRBD1. Germline CDR1 is SGHTA and CDR2 is FQGTGA. V was clipped by 5 bases and J by 2 bases; unmatched bases: 3. This CDR3 contains 15 residues. The CDR3 nucleotides read TGTGCCAGCAGCGAAGGACAGGGGGCCTACAATGAGCAGTTCTTC. Translating gives CASSEGQGAYNEQFF.

The rearrangement uses TRBV27 and TRBJ2-1, with 9 bases fitting TRBD2. The CDR3 consists of 15 residues. The germline V gene has CDR1 MNHEY and CDR2 SMNVEV (reference sequence). Losses at the gene ends were 5 bases for V and 0 bases for J; bases not matched to a gene: 2. The CDR3 DNA reads TGTGCCAGCAGTAGTAGCGGGAGCTCCTACAATGAGCAGTTCTTC. Encoded protein: CASSSSGSSYNEQFF.

This chain uses TRBV4-3 with TRBJ1-4, with TRBD1 as a possible D gene (6 bases). Trimming took off 5 bases at V and 7 bases at J, with 17 bases between the two ends. The CDR3 totals 15 residues. CDR1 is LGHNA and CDR2 is YSLEER in the germline V gene. CDR3 amino acids: CASSTRETQGEKLFF. The DNA for the CDR3 is TGCGCCAGCAGCACCCGGGAAACACAGGGTGAAAAACTGTTTTTT.

This chain joins TRBV14 and TRBJ2-3, with TRBD2 identical over 13 bases. CDR1 and CDR2 (germline): SGHDN, FVKESK. V lost 5 bases, J lost 4 bases, and 9 bases stayed unmatched. CDR3 length: 17 residues. The CDR3 here is CASSSTRLAGGADTQYF. For the CDR3, the DNA is TGTGCCAGCAGCTCGACCCGACTAGCGGGAGGAGCAGATACGCAGTATTTT.

CDR3 loop: CASSPRVSPVGGQFF. CDR3 DNA: TGTGCCAGCAGCCCTAGAGTCAGTCCTGTCGGGGGGCAGTTCTTC. The chain uses TRBV2 and TRBJ2-1, with TRBD2 as a possible D gene (6 bases). Germline lookup yields CDR1 SNHLY and CDR2 FYNNEI. CDR3 length: 15 amino acids. Trimming removed 6 bases at V and 12 bases at J, with 24 bases between.

This clone turned up a few times. The J gene is TRBJ2-5, the V gene TRBV7-2; tentative D call: TRBD2 (5 bases). CDR1 is SGHTA, CDR2 FQGNSA, per germline. There are 14 residues in the CDR3. With 8 bases removed from V and 6 bases from J, the gap between germline ends came to 19 bases. CDR3 protein: CASQGLTQGKTQYF. In DNA, the CDR3 is TGTGCCAGCCAAGGACTCACTCAAGGGAAGACCCAGTACTTC.

In its sample, this clone was seen a few times. The rearrangement links TRBV11-3 to TRBJ2-2; unclear D gene. The germline CDR1 and CDR2 sequences are SGHNT and YENEEA. Trimming removed 2 bases from V and 4 bases from J, with 8 bases in between. The CDR3 has 14 amino acids. Here the CDR3 reads CASSLSRSTGELFF. The DNA of the CDR3 is TGTGCCAGCAGCTTATCACGGTCCACCGGGGAGCTGTTTTTT.

The CDR3 DNA reads as TGTGCCAGCCAGGGACTAGCGGGGGAGACCCAGTACTTC. Amino acids: CASQGLAGETQYF. The J gene is TRBJ2-5, the V gene TRBV11-2; 13 bases agree with TRBD2. V dropped 8 bases and J dropped 5; count of bases not matched to a gene: 2. The germline gives CDR1 SGHAT, CDR2 FQNNGV. There are 13 residues in the CDR3.

This chain joins TRBV29-1 and TRBJ2-5, with 14 bases aligning to TRBD2. This CDR3 contains 14 residues. Per germline, CDR1 SQVTM and CDR2 ANQGSEA. The junction had 4 bases not matched to a gene; V was cut back by 7 bases and J by 3 bases. CDR3 DNA sequence: TGCAGCGGGGGGGGACTAGCGGGAGAAGAGACCCAGTACTTC. Residues: CSGGGLAGEETQYF.

This chain joins TRBV7-8 and TRBJ2-5; TRBD2 agrees at 11 bases. This CDR3 has 17 residues. The V gene's germline CDR1 is SGHVS and CDR2 FQNEAQ. V lost 5 bases to trimming and J lost 5 bases; unmatched junction nucleotides: 13. CDR3 sequence (DNA): TGTGCCAGCAGCCCACTAGCGGGAGTAATATCGGGCGAGACCCAGTACTTC. Its translation: CASSPLAGVISGETQYF. Variable domain in full (rest from reference TRBV7-8 and TRBJ2-5): GAGVSQSPRYKVAKRGQDVALRCDPISGHVSLFWYQQALGQGPEFLTYFQNEAQLDKSGLPSDRFFAERPEGSVSTLKIQRTQQEDSAVYLCASSPLAGVISGETQYFGPGTRLLVL.

The V and J genes are TRBV30 and TRBJ2-3; the match to TRBD2 covers 9 bases. Germline V lookup: CDR1 GTSNPN, CDR2 SVGIG (reference sequence). After removal of 0 bases from V and 4 bases from J, the junction contained 2 bases not matched to a gene. CDR3 length: 14 amino acids. The CDR3 reads CAWSVLAGADTQYF. The CDR3 region has the DNA TGTGCCTGGAGTGTATTAGCGGGAGCAGATACGCAGTATTTT.

V usage is TRBV7-2 and J usage is TRBJ2-2; no firm D call. The germline V gene has CDR1 SGHTA and CDR2 FQGNSA. The CDR3 covers 14 residues. Trimming took 4 bases from V and 1 from J, leaving 7 bases between them. The CDR3 DNA follows: TGTGCCAGCAGCTCGTCTTTGAACACCGGGGAGCTGTTTTTT. It yields the protein CASSSSLNTGELFF.

This clone has just a few counts. This chain joins TRBV7-8 and TRBJ2-1; D might be TRBD2 (6 bases). This CDR3 is 18 amino acids long. The germline V gene has CDR1 SGHVS and CDR2 FQNEAQ. V was pared by 2 bases and J by 2 bases, with 19 bases between. The CDR3 coding sequence is TGTGCCAGCAGCTTAAGGCGACGCGGGGCACAAACCTACAATGAGCAGTTCTTC. Its translation: CASSLRRRGAQTYNEQFF.

This CDR3 reads CASSPSAGGETQYF. CDR3 in DNA: TGTGCCAGCAGCCCTTCAGCGGGAGGGGAGACCCAGTACTTC. The chain employs TRBV7-9 and TRBJ2-5; TRBD2 matches 10 bases. Trimming at V came to 5 bases and at J to 5 bases, leaving 5 bases not matched to a gene. Germline loops: CDR1 SEHNR, CDR2 FQNEAQ (reference sequence). The CDR3 covers 14 residues.